This TCR beta chain was identified during a study of blood T cells in healthy people across ages. Concerning this clonotype: Its antigen is unidentified.

Donor samples were obtained from healthy Caucasian individuals from Russia, aged about 6 to 100. Researchers isolated at least 6.5 million PBMCs per sample. Next came a second PCR, run for about 6 to 12 cycles, which used a sample-barcoded 5' primer along with a J-beta primer mix. Every sample returned 2.5 million or more CDR3-containing paired-end reads. TCRdb independently ran MiXCR on the 5' RACE reads; one entry per CDR3 protein. Of some 1.7 million distinct CDR3 sequences in the sample, roughly 27% were seen once. CDR1 and CDR2 (germline): MNHEY, SMNVEV (reference sequence). The V and J ends lost 5 bases and 2 bases, in that order; junction bases with no gene match: 15. The CDR3 spans 18 residues. The study's findings and limits: Naive T cell percentage showed a strong correlation with the diversity of TCR beta.

This sequence joins TRBV27 and TRBJ2-3; TRBD2 matches 8 bases. The source of this sequence is a woman in her thirties in good health. What was sequenced was blood. For the CDR3, the DNA is TGTGCCAGCAGTCTCGTCCCCCTAACGGGAGGGAACACAGATACGCAGTATTTT. Encoded protein: CASSLVPLTGGNTDTQYF.